The 25 T cell receptor beta chains below come from one sample, sequenced in a study of cytomegalovirus exposure and HLA in healthy donors. PCR amplification relied on 60 Vbeta primers (plus 13 Jbeta primers). TCRdb keeps only in-frame clones here, not all; method: immunoSEQ multiplex PCR. This table has some 74,000 clones, about 72% appearing once. The sample was PBMCs. The receptors stem from a man aged 35 to 55 in good health and CMV-seropositive.

This rearrangement joins TRBV15 to TRBJ2-7; TRBD2 aligns across 9 bases. The V segment lost 2 bases and the J segment 7 bases; nucleotides outside the gene matches: 9. CDR1 is LNHNV, CDR2 YYDKDF, per germline (reference sequence). This CDR3 is built from 15 residues. CDR3: CATSRSGGSAWEQYF. CDR3 bases: TGTGCCACCAGCAGAAGCGGGGGGTCCGCCTGGGAGCAGTACTTC.

Concerning this clone: This sample includes further DNA sequences coding for the same CDR3. J is TRBJ1-6 and V is TRBV4-1; no clear D. V shed 1 base and J shed 7 bases, with 14 bases lying between them. CDR3 length: 16 residues. CDR1 and CDR2 (germline): MGHRA, YSYEKL. In nucleotides, the CDR3 is TGCGCCAGCAGCCAAGTTACTGATACCGGGAATTCACCCCTCCACTTT. It encodes CASSQVTDTGNSPLHF.

This clone was observed a handful of times. V and J are TRBV18 and TRBJ1-6; a weak D match, TRBD1 (5 bases). CDR1 is KGHSH and CDR2 is LQKENI in the germline V gene. Deletions cut 3 bases from V and 8 bases from J, with 14 bases between. The length of the CDR3 is 15 residues. CDR3 in DNA: TGTGCCAGCTCACCTGGGACTGCGTTTCATTCACCCCTCCACTTT. As protein: CASSPGTAFHSPLHF.

The chain has TRBV21-1 and TRBJ1-5; the D call TRBD1 from the table was never checked on the DNA. TRBV21-1 is assigned pseudogene status. The length of the CDR3 is 16 residues. CDR3 loop: CASSAPAGQGNQPQHF. CDR3 nucleotides: TGTGCCAGCAGCGCCCCTGCTGGACAGGGCAATCAGCCCCAGCATTTT.

The DNA of the CDR3 is TGTGCCAGCAGCTCTTCAGGGGCCGTAAATCAGCCCCAGCATTTT. Translating gives CASSSSGAVNQPQHF. The J gene is TRBJ1-5, the V gene TRBV7-2, with a tentative D call TRBD1 (6 bases). V was clipped by 4 bases and J by 4 bases, with 14 bases between them. This CDR3 has 15 amino acids. Germline assignment: CDR1 SGHTA and CDR2 FQGNSA. Full variable domain (outside the CDR3, taken from reference TRBV7-2 and TRBJ1-5): GAGVSQSPSNKVTEKGKDVELRCDPISGHTALYWYRQSLGQGLEFLIYFQGNSAPDKSGLPSDRFSAERTGGSVSTLTIQRTQQEDSAVYLCASSSSGAVNQPQHFGDGTRLSIL.

The rearrangement uses TRBV14 and TRBJ1-1; weak D call: TRBD1 (6 bases). Germline CDR1 and CDR2: SGHDN and FVKESK. V was shortened by 8 bases and J by 3 bases, with 16 bases between the two germline ends. The CDR3 is 14 residues long. This CDR3 reads CASALQGGYTEAFF. DNA of the CDR3: TGTGCCAGCGCCCTACAGGGTGGATACACTGAAGCTTTCTTT.

This chain joins TRBV7-3 and TRBJ2-6, with a possible D match to TRBD2 (5 bases). Trimming took 3 bases from V and 0 from J, leaving 12 bases between them. The CDR3 length is 17 residues. Germline values: CDR1 SGHTA, CDR2 FQGTGA. The CDR3 sequence: CASSLSGTASGANVLTF. The CDR3 nucleotides are TGTGCCAGCAGCTTGTCGGGAACTGCCTCTGGGGCCAACGTCCTGACTTTC. Together with reference TRBV7-3 and TRBJ2-6, the CDR3 gives the full variable domain: GAGVSQTPSNKVTEKGKYVELRCDPISGHTALYWYRQSLGQGPEFLIYFQGTGAADDSGLPNDRFFAVRPEGSVSTLKIQRTERGDSAVYLCASSLSGTASGANVLTFGAGSRLTVL.

CDR3 sequence reads: CASQLNTEAFF. CDR3 nucleotides: TGTGCCAGCCAATTGAACACTGAAGCTTTCTTT. V gene TRBV5-8 combines with J gene TRBJ1-1; D ambiguous. The CDR3 length is 11 residues. The V and J ends lost 7 bases and 0 bases respectively, with 4 bases between them. Germline V gives CDR1 SGHTS, CDR2 YDEGEE. The full variable domain, completed using reference TRBV5-8 and TRBJ1-1, is EAGVTQSPTHLIKTRGQQATLRCSPISGHTSVYWYQQALGLGLQFLLWYDEGEERNRGNFPPRFSGRQFPNYSSELNVNALELEDSALYLCASQLNTEAFFGQGTRLTVV.

This clone was counted only a few times. This rearrangement joins TRBV9 to TRBJ2-3; D is unresolved. CDR1 and CDR2 from the germline V gene are SGDLS and YYNGEE. The CDR3 is 13 residues long. V lost 0 bases, J lost 2 bases, and 4 bases lay in between. CDR3 residues: CASSVAVTDTQYF. The CDR3 region has the DNA TGTGCCAGCAGCGTAGCGGTCACAGATACGCAGTATTTT.

This clone was seen a handful of times. The chain links TRBV30 to TRBJ2-2; possible D gene TRBD1, 5 bases. The length of the CDR3 is 16 residues. CDR1 GTSNPN and CDR2 SVGIG come from the germline V gene (reference sequence). Trimming left V 0 bases short and J 2 bases short, with 13 bases between. The CDR3 DNA follows: TGTGCCTGGAGTGTACTAAGGACACGAAACACCGGGGAGCTGTTTTTT. As protein: CAWSVLRTRNTGELFF.

DNA of the CDR3: TGCAGCGTCTCACCGGGATCGCCTACTGAAGCTTTCTTT. This gives the protein CSVSPGSPTEAFF. The chain joins TRBV29-1 to TRBJ1-1, with no clear D. Trimming left V 6 bases short and J 5 bases short, with 16 bases between. The V gene's germline CDR1 is SQVTM and CDR2 ANQGSEA. The CDR3 covers 13 residues.

There are a few counts of this clone. One junction end does not reproduce the germline sequence, and a read error may be involved. The CDR3 loop reads CSVEAEGEYF. CDR3 DNA: TGCAGCGTCGAAGCCGAAGGGGAGTACTTC. This chain connects TRBV29-1 to TRBJ2-7; D possibly corresponds to TRBD1 (5 bases). CDR1 SQVTM and CDR2 ANQGSEA come from the germline V gene. The CDR3 is made up of 10 amino acids.

The V and J genes are TRBV6-5 and TRBJ2-2; TRBD2 matches 9 bases. Germline CDR1 and CDR2: MNHEY and SVGAGI. V shed 7 bases, J shed 5 bases, and the junction held 5 bases outside the gene matches. The CDR3 has 14 amino acids. CDR3 sequence reads: CASTGSGGTGELFF. Written as DNA, the CDR3 is TGTGCCAGCACTGGAAGCGGGGGGACCGGGGAGCTGTTTTTT.

Only one count was recorded for this clone. The gene calls are TRBV6-5 and TRBJ1-1, with D maybe TRBD1 (6 bases). The germline V and J ends were trimmed by 6 bases and 8 bases, with 19 bases remaining between them. The CDR3 extends over 14 amino acids. Germline CDR1 MNHEY, CDR2 SVGAGI. In DNA form, the CDR3 reads TGTGCCAGCAGCCGGGACAAGGACGCCTCCGAAGCTTTCTTT. Translating it yields CASSRDKDASEAFF.

In its sample, this clone was seen once. The chain links TRBV6-6 to TRBJ2-2; 7 bases are a match to TRBD1. CDR3 size: 15 residues. V lost 6 bases to trimming and J lost 1 base; unmatched junction nucleotides: 5. The germline gives CDR1 MNHNY, CDR2 SVGAGI (reference sequence). The DNA of the CDR3 is TGTGCCAGCAGAATTAGACAGGGGAACACCGGGGAGCTGTTTTTT. This sequence encodes CASRIRQGNTGELFF.

In this sample, this clone turned up a few times. The V and J genes are TRBV28 and TRBJ2-3; 10 positions agree with TRBD1. CDR1 MDHEN and CDR2 SYDVKM come from the germline V gene. V trimming: 6 bases; J trimming: 5 bases; junction bases outside the gene matches: 5. The CDR3 runs to 14 residues. In nucleotides, the CDR3 is TGTGCCAGCAGCCGGGACAGGGGTGGAGATACGCAGTATTTT. Its translation: CASSRDRGGDTQYF.

V is TRBV5-1 and J is TRBJ2-3; the match to TRBD2 covers 13 bases. Trimming removed 3 bases from V and 0 bases from J; junction bases left unmatched: 4. The CDR3 is made up of 17 amino acids. Germline V gives CDR1 SGHRS, CDR2 YFSETQ. The CDR3 region has the DNA TGCGCCAGCAGCTCGGGACTAGCGGGGTCTAGCACAGATACGCAGTATTTT. Amino acids: CASSSGLAGSSTDTQYF.

The chain employs TRBV7-9 and TRBJ2-1, with 8 bases aligning to TRBD2. Per the germline V gene, CDR1 is SEHNR and CDR2 is FQNEAQ (reference sequence). The V segment lost 5 bases and the J segment 3 bases; nucleotides outside the gene matches: 9. The CDR3 is 16 amino acids. The CDR3 coding sequence is TGTGCCAGCAGCCCCGTTTCGAGCGGGGGCTACAATGAGCAGTTCTTC. Translating gives CASSPVSSGGYNEQFF.

The chain couples TRBV2 to TRBJ2-1; D is perhaps TRBD2 (6 bases). The germline V gene encodes CDR1 SNHLY and CDR2 FYNNEI. The length of the CDR3 is 12 residues. V lost 6 bases and J lost 5, with 8 bases in between. As DNA, the CDR3 is TGTGCCAGCAGCGGGAGCCACAATGAGCAGTTCTTC. This sequence encodes CASSGSHNEQFF.

The chain links TRBV7-2 to TRBJ2-7, with D perhaps TRBD1 (5 bases). Trimming took off 6 bases at V and 6 bases at J, with 9 bases between the two ends. The V gene's germline CDR1 is SGHTA and CDR2 FQGNSA. The CDR3 has 11 amino acids. The CDR3 coding sequence is TGTGCCAGCAGTCCTAGGGGCGAGCAGTACTTC. Translated, it gives CASSPRGEQYF.

This clone was counted between two and nine times. The chain is built from TRBV2 and TRBJ1-1, with D possibly TRBD1 on 5 matching bases. The CDR3 is 13 residues long. Germline assignment: CDR1 SNHLY and CDR2 FYNNEI. Trimming stripped 1 base from V and 4 bases from J, with 7 bases between. The CDR3 DNA sequence: TGTGCCAGCAGTGAAGGTCAGGGCACTGAAGCTTTCTTT. Encoded protein: CASSEGQGTEAFF.

The chain uses TRBV5-1 and TRBJ2-7; tentative D call: TRBD1 (5 bases). CDR3 size: 14 residues. Trimming shortened V by 5 bases and J by 1 base, and 13 bases separated the two germline ends. The germline V gene encodes CDR1 SGHRS and CDR2 YFSETQ. The CDR3 DNA reads as TGCGCCAGCAGAAAAGGAGACAGTTCCTACGAGCAGTACTTC. Its translation: CASRKGDSSYEQYF.

This chain connects TRBV10-3 to TRBJ1-3; possibly TRBD1 for D (6 bases). V was cut by 2 bases and J by 0 bases, with 14 bases left in between. Germline V gene sequence: CDR1 ENHRY, CDR2 SYGVKD. CDR3 length: 17 residues. CDR3 amino acids: CAISEVYNRVSGNTIYF. CDR3 coding DNA: TGTGCCATCAGTGAGGTGTACAACAGGGTCTCTGGAAACACCATATATTTT.

This chain connects TRBV7-3 to TRBJ1-2, with a possible D match to TRBD1 (6 bases). CDR1 and CDR2 (germline): SGHTA, FQGTGA. V was clipped by 0 bases and J by 6 bases, with 14 bases between them. The CDR3 runs 15 residues. The CDR3 bases are TGTGCCAGCAGCTTAACCCCCGGGGGGGCAGATGGCTACACCTTC. Residues: CASSLTPGGADGYTF. Based on the CDR3 plus reference TRBV7-3 and TRBJ1-2, the full variable domain is GAGVSQTPSNKVTEKGKYVELRCDPISGHTALYWYRQSLGQGPEFLIYFQGTGAADDSGLPNDRFFAVRPEGSVSTLKIQRTERGDSAVYLCASSLTPGGADGYTFGSGTRLTVV.

This clone has only a few counts. The chain links TRBV4-3 to TRBJ2-6; TRBD1 matches 10 bases. J lost 4 bases, V lost 0 bases, and 3 bases had no gene match. The CDR3 contains 17 residues. CDR1 LGHNA and CDR2 YSLEER come from the germline V gene. The CDR3 region is CASSQEGQGSGANVLTF. Here the CDR3 DNA reads TGCGCCAGCAGCCAAGAGGGACAGGGGTCAGGGGCCAACGTCCTGACTTTC.